The clone carrying this T cell receptor (beta chain) has just a few counts. The sample originates from a study of blood T cell repertoires in COVID-19. Background on the study: The United States, Italy and Spain supplied acute and convalescent COVID-19 samples.

The CDR3 spans 16 residues. Germline V gene sequence: CDR1 SGHDT, CDR2 YYEEEE. Trimming took 8 bases from V and 7 from J, leaving 24 bases between them. Authors' processing steps: It was from reference gene primer amplification that nucleated cell counts were estimated. The assay was immunoSEQ multiplex PCR, and TCRdb's table has in-frame clones only and misses some. V, J and clone size reflect that table, while D and trimming were determined from the DNA. The sample carries some 270,000 clones, roughly 91% recorded once. Symptom resolution, clearance, or two negative PCRs marked the recovered donors of Cohort 3.

The origin of this receptor is an older woman who had recovered from COVID-19. V usage is TRBV5-6 and J usage is TRBJ2-2, with D perhaps TRBD2 (7 bases). The sequencing sample was made of PBMCs or T cells enriched from blood (not recorded which). CDR3 nucleotides: TGTGCCAGTACCACCGGGGGCCCAGGGAGGGGCGGGGAGCTGTTTTTT. Amino acids: CASTTGGPGRGGELFF.